Presented here are 32 T cell receptor beta chains from one specimen sequenced in a study of blood T cell repertoires in COVID-19. The data were produced by immunoSEQ multiplex PCR, yet TCRdb's version contains in-frame clones alone and is incomplete. This table holds roughly 430,000 clones, about 88% found once. What was sequenced was PBMCs or T cells enriched from blood (not recorded which). Receptors originate from a woman under 30 who had been exposed to COVID-19.

This sequence joins TRBV18 and TRBJ2-1; 8 nucleotides match TRBD2. The ends lost 5 bases at V and 3 bases at J; junction bases unmatched: 6. Germline V gene sequence: CDR1 KGHSH, CDR2 LQKENI. The length of the CDR3 is 15 residues. CDR3 bases: TGTGCCAGCTCAACTTCGGGGGGGTACTACAATGAGCAGTTCTTC. Translation gives CASSTSGGYYNEQFF.

V usage is TRBV4-2 and J usage is TRBJ2-3; 8 bases map to TRBD2. V lost 1 base and J lost 10; bases outside the gene matches: 7. The germline gives CDR1 LGHNA, CDR2 YNFKEQ. The CDR3 contains 14 residues. CDR3 loop: CASSQGREGSSQYF. The DNA of the CDR3 is TGTGCCAGCAGCCAAGGACGGGAGGGCTCATCGCAGTATTTT.

CDR3 DNA: TGTGCCATCAGTGGATGGCGGGAGACTGAAGCTTTCTTT. It yields the protein CAISGWRETEAFF. The chain combines TRBV10-3 with TRBJ1-1; D not resolved. From germline, CDR1 is ENHRY and CDR2 SYGVKD. Trimming took 4 bases from V and 5 from J, leaving 11 bases between them. The CDR3 has 13 amino acids.

The chain employs TRBV19 and TRBJ1-1; D gene uncertain. From germline, CDR1 is LNHDA and CDR2 SQIVND (reference sequence). There are 15 residues in the CDR3. Deletions cut 4 bases from V and 4 bases from J, with 16 bases between. In DNA, the CDR3 is TGTGCCAGTAGTAGCGTCGTTCGGAGCACCACTGAAGCTTTCTTT. Residues: CASSSVVRSTTEAFF.

The chain has TRBV7-2 and TRBJ2-1, with D possibly being TRBD1 (5 bases). The CDR3 is made up of 16 amino acids. Germline V gene sequence: CDR1 SGHTA, CDR2 FQGNSA. Trimming pared 2 bases from V and 6 bases from J, leaving 17 bases between. The CDR3 is CASSLISGFNINEQFF. The CDR3 region has the DNA TGTGCCAGCAGCTTAATATCAGGGTTCAATATCAATGAGCAGTTCTTC. Full variable domain (rest looked up from reference TRBV7-2 and TRBJ2-1): GAGVSQSPSNKVTEKGKDVELRCDPISGHTALYWYRQSLGQGLEFLIYFQGNSAPDKSGLPSDRFSAERTGGSVSTLTIQRTQQEDSAVYLCASSLISGFNINEQFFGPGTRLTVL.

The chain uses TRBV18 and TRBJ2-7, with a tentative D call TRBD1 (5 bases). The CDR3 has 15 amino acids. Deletions cut 1 base from V and 4 bases from J, with 14 bases between. Germline CDR1 KGHSH, CDR2 LQKENI. Written as DNA, the CDR3 is TGTGCCAGCTCACCACGTCGGCAGGGAATGTACGAGCAGTACTTC. Its protein is CASSPRRQGMYEQYF. The full variable domain, completed using reference TRBV18 and TRBJ2-7, is NAGVMQNPRHLVRRRGQEARLRCSPMKGHSHVYWYRQLPEEGLKFMVYLQKENIIDESGMPKERFSAEFPKEGPSILRIQQVVRGDSAAYFCASSPRRQGMYEQYFGPGTRLTVT.

This chain's CDR3 is CASSLHPDNEQFF. The CDR3 DNA reads TGTGCCAGCAGCTTACACCCGGACAATGAGCAGTTCTTC. The chain recombines TRBV7-2 with TRBJ2-1; no clear D. The CDR3 length is 13 residues. Germline loops: CDR1 SGHTA, CDR2 FQGNSA. With 2 bases removed from V and 5 bases from J, the gap between germline ends came to 7 bases.

This chain joins TRBV4-2 and TRBJ2-4; maybe TRBD2 (7 bases). The CDR3 sequence is 20 residues long. Germline V gives CDR1 LGHNA, CDR2 YNFKEQ. V lost 2 bases and J lost 4, with 27 bases in between. CDR3 sequence: CASSQRGKVGGQSLKNIQYF. The CDR3 DNA reads as TGTGCCAGCAGCCAAAGAGGAAAAGTGGGGGGGCAAAGCCTAAAAAACATTCAGTACTTC.

This chain uses TRBV2 with TRBJ1-2, with 10 bases identical to TRBD1. V was pared by 7 bases and J by 2 bases, with 4 bases of the junction left unmatched. In germline, CDR1 is SNHLY, CDR2 FYNNEI. The CDR3 runs 14 residues. In DNA form, the CDR3 reads TGTGCCAGCAACCGGGACAGGGGAAACTATGGCTACACCTTC. Amino acid sequence: CASNRDRGNYGYTF.

This chain connects TRBV11-2 to TRBJ2-5; 9 nucleotides agree with TRBD2. CDR1 is SGHAT and CDR2 is FQNNGV in the germline V gene. The CDR3 loop spans 16 amino acids. The J segment lost 4 bases and the V segment lost 3 bases, leaving 9 bases of the junction unmatched. The CDR3 is CASSFEMREGGETQYF. The CDR3 DNA sequence: TGTGCCAGCAGCTTTGAAATGCGGGAGGGGGGAGAGACCCAGTACTTC.

The V gene is TRBV6-5, the J gene TRBJ1-3, with a tentative D call TRBD1 (5 bases). Deletions cut 6 bases from V and 0 bases from J, with 12 bases between. This CDR3 spans 15 amino acids. Germline loops: CDR1 MNHEY, CDR2 SVGAGI. The CDR3 coding sequence is TGTGCCAGCAGGACAGTTACGGACTCTGGAAACACCATATATTTT. Protein: CASRTVTDSGNTIYF.

The rearrangement links TRBV23-1 to TRBJ2-5, with 8 bases fitting TRBD1. TRBV23-1 carries the ORF label, with uncertain function. Unmatched junction bases numbered 6, after V lost 7 bases and J lost 2 bases. The CDR3 covers 14 residues. The CDR3 reads CASTRTGCQETQYF. The CDR3 DNA follows: TGCGCCAGCACCAGGACAGGGTGTCAAGAGACCCAGTACTTC.

The chain has TRBV10-3 and TRBJ2-1, with 9 bases identical to TRBD1. V lost 6 bases to trimming and J lost 9 bases; unmatched junction nucleotides: 9. This CDR3 comprises 14 residues. Germline CDR1 ENHRY, CDR2 SYGVKD. CDR3 in amino acids: CAISRGQGVGEQFF. CDR3 coding DNA: TGTGCCATCAGCCGGGGACAGGGAGTTGGTGAGCAGTTCTTC.

The chain carries TRBV9 and TRBJ2-5; 9 bases are a match to TRBD2. The CDR3 consists of 15 residues. Germline assignment: CDR1 SGDLS and CDR2 YYNGEE. J was trimmed by 5 bases and V by 4 bases; bases with no gene match: 9. This CDR3 is CASSNTGTSWETQYF. The CDR3 nucleotides read TGTGCCAGCAGCAATACCGGGACTAGCTGGGAGACCCAGTACTTC.

The chain is built from TRBV19 and TRBJ1-5; TRBD1 might be the D (6 bases). The V gene lost 3 bases and the J gene lost 3 bases, with 18 bases spanning the gap. Germline assignment: CDR1 LNHDA and CDR2 SQIVND (reference sequence). The CDR3 runs to 17 residues. Written as DNA, the CDR3 is TGTGCCAGTAGTATCCCTATCACTACAGGGTTCAATCAGCCCCAGCATTTT. This encodes CASSIPITTGFNQPQHF.

The genes are TRBV2 and TRBJ1-2; 8 positions agree with TRBD1. CDR3 length equals 13 residues. Germline CDR1 is SNHLY and CDR2 is FYNNEI. The V and J ends lost 7 bases and 8 bases, in that order; junction bases with no gene match: 9. CDR3 DNA sequence: TGTGCCAGCATCAGATCAGGGGGCCCGGGCTACACCTTC. Its translation: CASIRSGGPGYTF.

The chain is built from TRBV6-6 and TRBJ1-4; 8 bases map to TRBD1. After removal of 6 bases from V and 7 bases from J, the junction contained 7 bases not matched to a gene. The germline CDR1 and CDR2 sequences are MNHNY and SVGAGI (reference sequence). The CDR3 has 14 residues. CDR3 region: CASRPGGLGEKLFF. DNA for the CDR3: TGTGCCAGCAGACCAGGGGGCTTGGGTGAAAAACTGTTTTTT.

The gene calls are TRBV6-2 or TRBV6-3 and TRBJ2-7; TRBD2 agrees at 9 bases. Germline CDR1 is MNHEY and CDR2 is SVGEGT. V shed 6 bases, J shed 3 bases, and the junction held 12 bases outside the gene matches. The CDR3 is made up of 16 amino acids. The CDR3 DNA sequence: TGTGCCAGCAGCCCTCGACTAGCGGTTGCCTTCTACGAGCAGTACTTC. It is translated as CASSPRLAVAFYEQYF.

This clone has only a few counts. The chain recombines TRBV9 with TRBJ1-2; TRBD1 aligns across 10 bases. The V gene end was trimmed by 4 bases and the J gene end by 4 bases; junction bases not matched to a gene: 13. The germline V gene has CDR1 SGDLS and CDR2 YYNGEE. The CDR3 covers 17 residues. This CDR3 is CASSPAGGGQGSYGYTF. CDR3 in DNA: TGTGCCAGCAGCCCGGCCGGGGGGGGACAGGGGAGCTATGGCTACACCTTC.

This chain joins TRBV3-1 (or the pseudogene TRBV3-2) and TRBJ1-1; TRBD1 might be the D (6 bases). V was pared by 3 bases and J by 3 bases, with 11 bases between. In germline, CDR1 is LGHDT, CDR2 YNNKEL (reference sequence). This CDR3 has 14 amino acids. The CDR3 region has the DNA TGTGCCAGCAGCCAGCACAGGGTCTACACTGAAGCTTTCTTT. It encodes CASSQHRVYTEAFF.

This clone was seen a few times. The genes are TRBV5-4 and TRBJ2-1; no firm D call. Trimming took off 1 base at V and 0 bases at J, with 8 bases between the two ends. The germline V gene has CDR1 SGHNT and CDR2 YYREEE (reference sequence). The CDR3 consists of 15 residues. The CDR3 region is CASSLNQVSYNEQFF. The CDR3 nucleotides read TGTGCCAGCAGCTTGAACCAGGTCTCCTACAATGAGCAGTTCTTC.

This chain uses TRBV28 with TRBJ1-2; 9 bases align to TRBD1. The junction had 12 bases not matched to a gene; V was cut back by 8 bases and J by 8 bases. Germline values: CDR1 MDHEN, CDR2 SYDVKM. This CDR3 region has 14 residues. The CDR3 sequence is CASRTGGPNQGYTF. The DNA of the CDR3 is TGTGCCAGCCGCACAGGGGGCCCGAATCAAGGCTACACCTTC.

This chain connects TRBV6-5 to TRBJ2-5; D possibly corresponds to TRBD2 (6 bases). CDR1 is MNHEY, CDR2 SVGAGI, per germline. The germline V and J ends were trimmed by 5 bases and 5 bases, with 18 bases remaining between them. The CDR3 contains 15 residues. In nucleotides, the CDR3 is TGTGCCAGCAGTCTCTCGAGGGTAGGGAGGGAGACCCAGTACTTC. Its protein is CASSLSRVGRETQYF.

This clone was seen a few times. The rearrangement uses TRBV7-2 and TRBJ1-3, with a possible D match to TRBD1 (5 bases). CDR3 length: 15 residues. Germline CDR1 reads SGHTA; CDR2 reads FQGNSA. V was cut by 2 bases and J by 2 bases, with 10 bases left in between. Written as DNA, the CDR3 is TGTGCCAGCAGCTTATTATCAGGGACTGGAAACACCATATATTTT. Translation gives CASSLLSGTGNTIYF. Using reference TRBV7-2 and TRBJ1-3 for the parts outside the CDR3, the full variable domain is GAGVSQSPSNKVTEKGKDVELRCDPISGHTALYWYRQSLGQGLEFLIYFQGNSAPDKSGLPSDRFSAERTGGSVSTLTIQRTQQEDSAVYLCASSLLSGTGNTIYFGEGSWLTVV.

The V gene is TRBV1, the J gene TRBJ1-6. TRBV1 is labeled a pseudogene. The CDR3 sequence is 16 residues long. The CDR3 bases are TGCACCAGCAGCCAACTGTTCCGGAGTCCTAATTCACCCCTCCACTTT. Translated, it gives CTSSQLFRSPNSPLHF.

V is TRBV5-4 and J is TRBJ2-1, with D perhaps matching TRBD2 (6 bases). Germline CDR1 is SGHNT and CDR2 is YYREEE (reference sequence). V was shortened by 1 base and J by 4 bases, with 12 bases between the two germline ends. The CDR3 sequence is 15 residues long. The DNA for the CDR3 is TGTGCCAGCAGCTTGACAGCGGGCTCATACAATGAGCAGTTCTTC. Encoded protein: CASSLTAGSYNEQFF.

The rearrangement uses TRBV5-1 and TRBJ1-3; 9 nucleotides line up with TRBD1. The V segment lost 4 bases and the J segment 3 bases; nucleotides outside the gene matches: 5. The CDR3 is 15 residues long. Germline CDR1 reads SGHRS; CDR2 reads YFSETQ. The CDR3: CASSPGQGFGNTIYF. As DNA, the CDR3 is TGCGCCAGCAGCCCGGGACAGGGATTTGGAAACACCATATATTTT.

The V gene is TRBV7-2, the J gene TRBJ1-6; possibly TRBD1 for D (5 bases). Trimming took 4 bases from V and 9 from J, leaving 13 bases between them. The CDR3 totals 14 residues. Germline values: CDR1 SGHTA, CDR2 FQGNSA. CDR3: CASSWADTGSPLHF. The DNA of the CDR3 is TGTGCCAGCAGCTGGGCGGACACTGGTTCACCCCTCCACTTT.

The chain uses TRBV12-5 and TRBJ2-1, with 10 bases lining up with TRBD1. The CDR3 extends over 14 amino acids. With V trimmed by 6 bases and J by 3 bases, 2 bases remained unmatched. Germline-derived CDR1 and CDR2 are LGHNT and FRNRAP. CDR3 bases: TGTGCTAGTGGGGGGACAGGGGACTACAATGAGCAGTTCTTC. Translation gives CASGGTGDYNEQFF.

The chain joins TRBV21-1 to TRBJ1-1; the table names TRBD1, a call not compared with the DNA. TRBV21-1 is classified as a pseudogene. The CDR3 is made up of 16 amino acids. This CDR3 reads CASSNSQDRGNTEAFF. In nucleotides, the CDR3 is TGTGCCAGCAGCAATAGCCAGGACAGGGGGAACACTGAAGCTTTCTTT.

The chain carries TRBV19 and TRBJ2-2; 7 bases match TRBD2. CDR1 is LNHDA, CDR2 SQIVND, per germline (reference sequence). The CDR3 runs to 13 residues. V trimming: 7 bases; J trimming: 6 bases; junction bases outside the gene matches: 5. The CDR3 here is CASTLGGAGELFF. The CDR3 DNA sequence: TGTGCCAGTACCCTGGGAGGGGCCGGGGAGCTGTTTTTT.

This chain joins TRBV20-1 and TRBJ1-4; D perhaps matches TRBD1 (5 bases). Trimming pared 3 bases from V and 8 bases from J, leaving 19 bases between. Germline V CDR1 and CDR2: DFQATT, SNEGSKA (reference sequence). This CDR3 contains 15 residues. CDR3 nucleotides: TGCAGTGCTAGTCTTCTCAGGGAGGGTTGGGAAAAACTGTTTTTT. Protein: CSASLLREGWEKLFF.